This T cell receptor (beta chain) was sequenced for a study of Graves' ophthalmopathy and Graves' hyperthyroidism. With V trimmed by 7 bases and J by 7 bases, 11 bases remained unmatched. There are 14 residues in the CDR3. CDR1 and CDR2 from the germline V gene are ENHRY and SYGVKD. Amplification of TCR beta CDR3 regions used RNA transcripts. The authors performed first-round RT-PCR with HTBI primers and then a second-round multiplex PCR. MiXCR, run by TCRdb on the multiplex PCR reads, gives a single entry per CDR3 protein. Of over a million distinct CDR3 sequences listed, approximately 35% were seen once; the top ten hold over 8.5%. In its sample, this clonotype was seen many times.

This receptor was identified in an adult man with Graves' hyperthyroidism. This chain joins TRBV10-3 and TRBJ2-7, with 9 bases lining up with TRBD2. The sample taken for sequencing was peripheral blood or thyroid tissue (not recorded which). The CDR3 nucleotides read TGTGCCATCAAGTCAGCGGGGGGCCGCGAGGAGCAGTACTTC. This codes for CAIKSAGGREEQYF.